This T cell receptor (beta chain) was identified in a study of blood T cell repertoires in COVID-19. Study at large: The cDNA or gDNA used as material had been derived from T cells, B-cell-depleted T cells, or PBMCs.

In the authors' methods: Using reference gene primer amplification, nucleated cell counts were estimated. Method: immunoSEQ multiplex PCR; TCRdb's copy keeps in-frame clones and lacks some. The DNA gave D and trimming, while V, J and clone size come from that table. The repertoire holds 100,000 to 150,000 clones, 75% to 90% seen once, with 18% in the top ten. V gave up 5 bases and J gave up 5 bases, with 19 bases separating them. The CDR3 totals 15 residues. Germline V CDR1 and CDR2: LNHDA, SQIVND (reference sequence). The receptor was derived from a man aged 45-60 years with active or convalescent COVID-19. The sequenced sample consisted of peripheral blood. The rearrangement joins TRBV19 to TRBJ2-7; D perhaps matches TRBD2 (5 bases). CDR3 in amino acids: CASSVGSPLSHEQYF. CDR3 nucleotide sequence: TGTGCCAGTAGTGTGGGGAGTCCCCTGAGCCACGAGCAGTACTTC.